The clone carrying this T cell receptor beta chain was picked up many times. Its antigen is unknown. From germline, CDR1 is SQVTM and CDR2 ANQGSEA. V lost 3 bases and J lost 6, with 21 bases in between. This CDR3 has 15 amino acids. TCRdb re-analysed the 5' RACE reads in MiXCR, keeping a single row per CDR3 protein. The data contain roughly 130,000 distinct CDR3 sequences, around 8.5% of them seen just once; the ten biggest clones take up approximately 3.3%. These data originate in a study of CD8 T cells in ankylosing spondylitis. Study findings and constraints: Disease-linked clones reportedly concentrated significantly in matched ankylosing spondylitis synovial fluid. Clones that were linked to disease were CD8+ and were relatively rare in peripheral blood. Seemingly distinctive of ankylosing spondylitis blood was a TCR beta motif formed by eight highly homologous variants.

The sequenced sample was blood, either unsorted or a sorted T cell fraction (not recorded which). The clonotype comes from a male donor with ankylosing spondylitis or in good health (not recorded which). The chain employs TRBV29-1 and TRBJ2-7, with D perhaps TRBD2 (7 bases). The CDR3 bases are TGCAGCGTTGAGGGGGGGCGTAGATCCTCTTCCGAGCAGTACTTC. As protein: CSVEGGRRSSSEQYF.